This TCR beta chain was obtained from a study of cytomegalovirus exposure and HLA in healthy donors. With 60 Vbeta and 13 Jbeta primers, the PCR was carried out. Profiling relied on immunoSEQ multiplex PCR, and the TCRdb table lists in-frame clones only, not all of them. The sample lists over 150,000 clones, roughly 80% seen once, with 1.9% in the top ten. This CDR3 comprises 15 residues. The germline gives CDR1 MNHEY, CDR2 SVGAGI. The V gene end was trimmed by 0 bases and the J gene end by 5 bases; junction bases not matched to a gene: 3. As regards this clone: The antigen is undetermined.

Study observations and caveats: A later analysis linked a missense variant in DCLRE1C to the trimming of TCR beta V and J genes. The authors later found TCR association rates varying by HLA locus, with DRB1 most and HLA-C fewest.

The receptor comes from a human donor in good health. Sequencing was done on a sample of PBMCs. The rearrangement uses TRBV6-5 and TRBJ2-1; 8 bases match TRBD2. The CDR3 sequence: CASSYSMRGDNEQFF. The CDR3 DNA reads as TGTGCCAGCAGTTACTCGATGCGGGGGGACAATGAGCAGTTCTTC.